The 21 T cell receptor beta chains in this list originate from one sample, sequenced in a study of cytomegalovirus exposure and HLA in healthy donors. The PCR employed 60 Vbeta primers together with 13 Jbeta primers. This table comes from immunoSEQ multiplex PCR, and its TCRdb copy is limited to in-frame clones, with some not included. The sample comprises 120,000 or so clones, approximately 77% of which are singletons, and under 2% rests with the top ten. Sequencing was carried out using PBMCs. The receptors here all came from a man aged 18 to 29 in good health and CMV-seronegative.

The V gene is TRBV5-6, the J gene TRBJ2-7; D unclear. This CDR3 is built from 12 residues. With 0 bases removed from V and 7 bases from J, the gap between germline ends came to 8 bases. From germline, CDR1 is SGHDT and CDR2 YYEEEE. Here the CDR3 reads CASSLVSREQYF. The CDR3 DNA reads TGTGCCAGCAGCTTGGTATCTAGGGAGCAGTACTTC.

The chain combines TRBV9 with TRBJ2-3; 10 bases line up with TRBD2. Looked up from germline, CDR1 is SGDLS and CDR2 is YYNGEE. V was pared by 4 bases and J by 4 bases, with 6 bases of the junction left unmatched. The CDR3 consists of 15 residues. The CDR3 protein is CASSRTSGVSDTQYF. The CDR3, as DNA: TGTGCCAGCAGCCGAACTAGCGGGGTCTCAGATACGCAGTATTTT.

A few counts support this clone. The rearrangement links TRBV5-6 to TRBJ2-7; 11 nucleotides line up with TRBD2. The germline gives CDR1 SGHDT, CDR2 YYEEEE. The V gene end was trimmed by 6 bases and the J gene end by 4 bases; junction bases not matched to a gene: 3. The length of the CDR3 is 13 residues. The CDR3 coding sequence is TGTGCCAGCACTATAGCGGGGGGGTACGAGCAGTACTTC. It codes for CASTIAGGYEQYF.

This rearrangement joins TRBV6-6 to TRBJ1-1; no reliable D call. The CDR3 has 13 residues. V was pared by 7 bases and J by 0 bases, with 9 bases between. Germline V gene sequence: CDR1 MNHNY, CDR2 SVGAGI (reference sequence). CDR3 sequence (DNA): TGTGCCAGCATAGAACAGTTGAACACTGAAGCTTTCTTT. Translation: CASIEQLNTEAFF.

The genes are TRBV19 and TRBJ1-2; D call uncertain. CDR3 length: 17 amino acids. The germline V gene encodes CDR1 LNHDA and CDR2 SQIVND (reference sequence). V gave up 3 bases and J gave up 0 bases, with 17 bases separating them. The CDR3 loop is CASSMRATPIANYGYTF. The CDR3 nucleotides read TGTGCCAGTAGTATGAGGGCGACCCCGATCGCTAACTATGGCTACACCTTC.

On this clone: One end of the junction varies from germline; a read error may be responsible. The chain has TRBV5-1 and TRBJ1-4, with TRBD1 matching over 11 bases. The CDR3 length is 16 residues. Germline lookup yields CDR1 SGHRS and CDR2 YFSETQ. CDR3 region: CAGSWGQGVTNEKLFF. For the CDR3, the DNA is TGCGCCGGCAGCTGGGGACAGGGGGTAACTAATGAAAAACTGTTTTTT.

This clone was counted once. The chain employs TRBV13 and TRBJ2-1; possibly TRBD2 for D (7 bases). The V end was cut by 5 bases, the J end by 2 bases, with 16 bases between. This CDR3 is built from 16 residues. Looked up from germline, CDR1 is PRHDT and CDR2 is FYEKMQ (reference sequence). The CDR3 DNA reads as TGTGCCAGCAGCCTCCAACGGGGGGCCCCCTACAATGAGCAGTTCTTC. Encoded protein: CASSLQRGAPYNEQFF.

This clone was counted once. This chain joins TRBV4-3 and TRBJ2-7; possibly TRBD1 for D (5 bases). Germline values: CDR1 LGHNA, CDR2 YSLEER. V dropped 2 bases and J dropped 4 bases, with 9 bases sitting between them. This CDR3 region has 13 residues. CDR3 bases: TGCGCCAGCAGCCAAACAACAGGTTACGAGCAGTACTTC. It specifies CASSQTTGYEQYF.

The V call is TRBV4-3, the J call TRBJ2-7; TRBD2 aligns across 7 bases. This CDR3 is 15 amino acids long. Trimming at V came to 0 bases and at J to 6 bases, leaving 8 bases not matched to a gene. Germline V gene sequence: CDR1 LGHNA, CDR2 YSLEER. The CDR3 nucleotides are TGCGCCAGCAGCCAAGATCTGGGGACTAACCGCGAGCAGTACTTC. Protein: CASSQDLGTNREQYF.

The chain couples TRBV7-3 to TRBJ1-2, with D tentatively TRBD1 (5 bases). The CDR3 length is 13 residues. CDR1 is SGHTA, CDR2 FQGTGA, per germline. V lost 5 bases, J lost 8 bases, and 15 bases lay in between. Written as DNA, the CDR3 is TGTGCCAGCAGCCCCTCGCAGGGCTCGGGCTACACCTTC. It encodes CASSPSQGSGYTF.

The rearrangement joins TRBV7-9 to TRBJ2-5, with D perhaps TRBD2 (5 bases). From germline, CDR1 is SEHNR and CDR2 FQNEAQ (reference sequence). Trimming removed 5 bases at V and 4 bases at J, with 11 bases between. The CDR3 is made up of 13 amino acids. The CDR3 coding sequence is TGTGCCAGCAGCCGAGGGTTACGAGAGACCCAGTACTTC. Translation: CASSRGLRETQYF.

This clone appeared a few times. The V gene is TRBV6-5, the J gene TRBJ2-1, with TRBD2 matching over 7 bases. The CDR3 totals 15 residues. The V gene end was trimmed by 7 bases and the J gene end by 2 bases; junction bases not matched to a gene: 8. In germline, CDR1 is MNHEY, CDR2 SVGAGI. CDR3 sequence reads: CASTRGAGPYNEQFF. In nucleotides, the CDR3 is TGTGCCAGCACCCGGGGAGCGGGACCCTACAATGAGCAGTTCTTC.

The V gene is TRBV7-9, the J gene TRBJ1-1; a possible D gene is TRBD1 (5 bases). Between the trimmed V and J ends, which lost 8 bases and 2 bases, there was a span of 12 bases. Germline V lookup: CDR1 SEHNR, CDR2 FQNEAQ (reference sequence). The CDR3 covers 13 residues. The CDR3: CASAGGDNTEAFF. The CDR3 nucleotides are TGTGCCAGCGCCGGAGGGGATAACACTGAAGCTTTCTTT. Using reference TRBV7-9 and TRBJ1-1 for the parts outside the CDR3, the full variable domain is DTGVSQNPRHKITKRGQNVTFRCDPISEHNRLYWYRQTLGQGPEFLTYFQNEAQLEKSRLLSDRFSAERPKGSFSTLEIQRTEQGDSAMYLCASAGGDNTEAFFGQGTRLTVV.

This rearrangement joins TRBV6-6 to TRBJ2-7; weak D call: TRBD2 (5 bases). V dropped 5 bases and J dropped 2 bases, with 16 bases sitting between them. Germline-derived CDR1 and CDR2 are MNHNY and SVGAGI (reference sequence). The CDR3 is 15 amino acids. The CDR3 is CASSPRMSGTYEQYF. The CDR3 DNA reads as TGTGCCAGCAGTCCTAGGATGTCCGGGACCTACGAGCAGTACTTC.

V gene TRBV5-4 combines with J gene TRBJ2-2; D is uncertain. Germline loops: CDR1 SGHNT, CDR2 YYREEE (reference sequence). The ends were cut back, 0 bases at V and 4 bases at J, with 4 bases in the middle. The CDR3 is 13 amino acids. The CDR3 loop is CASSLDSTGELFF. DNA of the CDR3: TGTGCCAGCAGCTTGGACAGCACCGGGGAGCTGTTTTTT.

The chain is built from TRBV13 and TRBJ2-5; 9 nucleotides match TRBD2. Per germline, CDR1 PRHDT and CDR2 FYEKMQ (reference sequence). The CDR3 has 15 residues. The J segment lost 5 bases and the V segment lost 5 bases, leaving 9 bases of the junction unmatched. CDR3 sequence reads: CASSILAGRGETQYF. In nucleotides, the CDR3 is TGTGCCAGCAGCATTCTAGCGGGGCGAGGGGAGACCCAGTACTTC.

The J gene is TRBJ2-7, the V gene TRBV4-3, with 8 bases identical to TRBD2. Trimming removed 5 bases from V and 5 bases from J; junction bases left unmatched: 14. CDR1 LGHNA and CDR2 YSLEER come from the germline V gene. The CDR3 contains 16 residues. The CDR3 loop reads CASSLSGGPGGHEQYF. In DNA, the CDR3 is TGCGCCAGCAGCTTGAGCGGGGGCCCGGGGGGCCACGAGCAGTACTTC.

The chain joins TRBV6-1 to TRBJ1-5; 10 nucleotides agree with TRBD1. Trimming at V came to 6 bases and at J to 5 bases, leaving 4 bases not matched to a gene. Germline V gene data show CDR1 as MNHNS and CDR2 as SASEGT. The CDR3 has 14 residues. Written as DNA, the CDR3 is TGTGCCAGCAGCAGACAGGGGGCCGATCAGCCCCAGCATTTT. Translated: CASSRQGADQPQHF.

The chain employs TRBV21-1 and TRBJ2-3; TRBD1 is taken as the D call from the table, unchecked against the DNA. TRBV21-1 is designated a pseudogene. The CDR3 runs 13 residues. CDR3 sequence (DNA): TGTGCCAGCAGCAAAAATACAGGGACTACGCAGTATTTT. Its protein is CASSKNTGTTQYF.

The rearrangement uses TRBV29-1 and TRBJ1-2; TRBD1 might be the D (5 bases). The CDR3 consists of 15 residues. From germline, CDR1 is SQVTM and CDR2 ANQGSEA. The ends were cut back, 1 base at V and 1 base at J, with 13 bases in the middle. The CDR3 loop reads CSVEGGVDNNYGYTF. The CDR3 DNA follows: TGCAGCGTTGAAGGGGGGGTAGACAATAACTATGGCTACACCTTC.

The rearrangement joins TRBV7-2 to TRBJ1-2, with a tentative D call TRBD1 (5 bases). Deletions cut 5 bases from V and 5 bases from J, with 15 bases between. CDR1 is SGHTA and CDR2 is FQGNSA in the germline V gene. The CDR3 covers 14 residues. The CDR3: CASSPDSRPYGYTF. CDR3 bases: TGTGCCAGCAGCCCTGACAGTAGACCATATGGCTACACCTTC.